These 18 T cell receptor beta chains share one sample of origin, sequenced in a study of shared T cell receptors in the human thymus. Libraries were prepared by immunoSEQ multiplex PCR; TCRdb keeps only in-frame clonotypes and omits some of them. The sample lists 700,000 or so clones, roughly 88% seen once, with roughly 0.01% in the top ten. This sample also belongs to another study, concerning human thymus T cells.

Sequencing was carried out using thymocytes. These receptors all come from a girl in the first two years of life with a congenital heart defect.

The V gene is TRBV4-3, the J gene TRBJ1-6; TRBD1 matches 8 bases. CDR1 and CDR2 (germline): LGHNA, YSLEER. The CDR3 spans 16 residues. The V gene end was trimmed by 3 bases and the J gene end by 4 bases; junction bases not matched to a gene: 5. This chain's CDR3 is CASSQRQGQYNSPLHF. The CDR3, as DNA: TGCGCCAGCAGCCAGCGACAGGGGCAGTATAATTCACCCCTCCACTTT.

V gene TRBV25-1 combines with J gene TRBJ2-1, with 7 positions matching TRBD1. J lost 0 bases, V lost 3 bases, and 11 bases had no gene match. The length of the CDR3 is 18 residues. Germline CDR1 MGHDK, CDR2 SYGVNS. The CDR3 DNA reads TGTGCCAGCAGTGAGGCTAGGTGGGCAGGGGGCTCCTACAATGAGCAGTTCTTC. As protein: CASSEARWAGGSYNEQFF.

CDR3 sequence: CASSPRDSLREPQHF. CDR3 DNA: TGTGCCAGCAGCCCCCGGGACAGCCTCCGGGAGCCCCAGCATTTT. The gene calls are TRBV6-6 and TRBJ1-5; 7 bases agree with TRBD1. Trimming removed 6 bases from V and 8 bases from J; junction bases left unmatched: 13. The CDR3 is 15 residues long. The germline gives CDR1 MNHNY, CDR2 SVGAGI (reference sequence).

The gene calls are TRBV18 and TRBJ2-7; TRBD1 agrees at 7 bases. The CDR3 spans 14 residues. Germline loops: CDR1 KGHSH, CDR2 LQKENI. V trimming: 3 bases; J trimming: 4 bases; junction bases outside the gene matches: 6. CDR3 DNA: TGTGCCAGCTCACCCGTGACAGGGAAATACGAGCAGTACTTC. Amino acids: CASSPVTGKYEQYF.

V and J are TRBV2 and TRBJ1-2; 7 bases are shared with TRBD1. Germline values: CDR1 SNHLY, CDR2 FYNNEI. This CDR3 spans 14 amino acids. Unmatched junction bases numbered 8, after V lost 8 bases and J lost 2 bases. The CDR3 DNA is TGTGCCAGCCGACAGGGACCCACAAACTATGGCTACACCTTC. Its protein product is CASRQGPTNYGYTF.

The CDR3 sequence: CASSVTGGSGQPQHF. The DNA for the CDR3 is TGTGCCAGCAGCGTAACAGGGGGCTCGGGTCAGCCCCAGCATTTT. The V gene is TRBV9, the J gene TRBJ1-5, with TRBD1 identical over 9 bases. V dropped 1 base and J dropped 6; count of bases not matched to a gene: 5. The CDR3 runs to 15 residues. CDR1 SGDLS and CDR2 YYNGEE come from the germline V gene.

This chain connects TRBV6-5 to TRBJ2-7, with 8 bases that match TRBD2. The CDR3 runs 15 residues. Per the germline V gene, CDR1 is MNHEY and CDR2 is SVGAGI. Unmatched junction bases numbered 10, after V lost 6 bases and J lost 3 bases. The chain's CDR3 is CASRPGTRGVYEQYF. The CDR3 bases are TGTGCCAGCAGGCCCGGGACTAGAGGAGTCTACGAGCAGTACTTC.

The rearrangement links TRBV27 to TRBJ1-2, with 10 bases that match TRBD1. CDR1 and CDR2 (germline): MNHEY, SMNVEV (reference sequence). With 4 bases clipped from V and 7 bases from J, the junction kept 3 bases outside the gene matches. This CDR3 has 13 amino acids. CDR3 DNA: TGTGCCAGCAGTTGGACAGGGGGTGGTGGCTACACCTTC. Amino acids: CASSWTGGGGYTF.

This clone has a handful of counts. The rearrangement links TRBV7-2 to TRBJ2-3, with 13 bases aligning to TRBD2. Germline V CDR1 and CDR2: SGHTA, FQGNSA. Trimming removed 5 bases from V and 0 bases from J; junction bases left unmatched: 5. This CDR3 region has 17 residues. CDR3 sequence reads: CASSPGTSGDSTDTQYF. The CDR3, as DNA: TGTGCCAGCAGCCCGGGGACTAGCGGGGATAGCACAGATACGCAGTATTTT.

The CDR3 loop reads CASLTDILNTEAFF. CDR3 nucleotide sequence: TGTGCCAGCCTTACAGACATTCTGAACACTGAAGCTTTCTTT. The genes are TRBV28 and TRBJ1-1; D is ambiguous. V dropped 8 bases and J dropped 0 bases, with 13 bases sitting between them. Germline V gene sequence: CDR1 MDHEN, CDR2 SYDVKM. The CDR3 contains 14 residues.

This chain connects TRBV5-1 to TRBJ1-2; tentative D call: TRBD1 (5 bases). This CDR3 contains 12 residues. The germline V and J ends were trimmed by 2 bases and 5 bases, with 7 bases remaining between them. Germline assignment: CDR1 SGHRS and CDR2 YFSETQ. This chain's CDR3 is CASSLSGYGYTF. The CDR3 DNA reads TGCGCCAGCAGCTTATCAGGGTATGGCTACACCTTC.

Concerning this clone itself: At one end the junction does not follow the germline gene, possibly because of a read error. The chain combines TRBV7-7 with TRBJ2-5, with 10 bases lining up with TRBD1. The CDR3 length is 16 residues. The germline V gene encodes CDR1 SSHAT and CDR2 FNYEAQ (reference sequence). The CDR3 DNA is TGTGCTAGCAGCCAAAGACAGGGGGCTAGTCAAGAGACCCAGTACTTC. This translates into CASSQRQGASQETQYF.

The V and J genes are TRBV2 and TRBJ1-1, with D tentatively TRBD1 (6 bases). Trimming cost V 5 bases and J 0 bases, with 13 bases left between them. The CDR3 consists of 15 residues. From germline, CDR1 is SNHLY and CDR2 FYNNEI. CDR3 DNA: TGTGCCAGCAGTCCCCGAACAGGGATGAACACTGAAGCTTTCTTT. Its translation: CASSPRTGMNTEAFF.

This clone was counted only a few times. V and J are TRBV9 and TRBJ2-1; D is perhaps TRBD2 (5 bases). The V gene's germline CDR1 is SGDLS and CDR2 YYNGEE. Deletions cut 1 base from V and 0 bases from J, with 17 bases between. The CDR3 consists of 18 residues. This chain's CDR3 is CASSVRSFLASSYNEQFF. The CDR3 coding sequence is TGTGCCAGCAGCGTAAGGTCCTTTCTAGCTTCCTCCTACAATGAGCAGTTCTTC.

The chain uses TRBV5-1 and TRBJ2-3; 9 bases agree with TRBD2. CDR3 size: 17 residues. With 0 bases clipped from V and 2 bases from J, the junction kept 7 bases outside the gene matches. Germline V CDR1 and CDR2: SGHRS, YFSETQ. Written as DNA, the CDR3 is TGCGCCAGCAGCTTGGCCCTAGCGGGGAGGGTCACAGATACGCAGTATTTT. Protein sequence: CASSLALAGRVTDTQYF.

This clone has just a few counts. The genes are TRBV4-1 and TRBJ2-7, with D perhaps TRBD2 (6 bases). V lost 4 bases and J 0 bases, leaving 19 bases between the germline ends. The CDR3 loop spans 17 amino acids. CDR1 MGHRA and CDR2 YSYEKL come from the germline V gene. CDR3 region: CASSLKPGLASSYEQYF. CDR3 DNA sequence: TGCGCCAGCAGCCTCAAACCGGGACTTGCCAGCTCCTACGAGCAGTACTTC.

Details on this clone: Distinct nucleotide sequences in the sample also encode this CDR3. The chain recombines TRBV4-1 with TRBJ1-6; 8 bases align to TRBD1. Trimming removed 1 base from V and 5 bases from J; junction bases left unmatched: 4. This CDR3 is built from 16 residues. The germline gives CDR1 MGHRA, CDR2 YSYEKL. CDR3 DNA sequence: TGCGCCAGCAGCCAAGGACAGGGGTTCAATAATTCACCCCTCCACTTT. Amino acids: CASSQGQGFNNSPLHF.

This sequence joins TRBV14 and TRBJ2-3; D is perhaps TRBD1 (7 bases). Trimming removed 3 bases from V and 2 bases from J, with 18 bases in between. This CDR3 is built from 17 residues. Germline V CDR1 and CDR2: SGHDN, FVKESK. The CDR3 DNA reads TGTGCCAGCAGCCAGGGATGGAGGGGGCCTTCCACAGATACGCAGTATTTT. Translation: CASSQGWRGPSTDTQYF.